A single T cell receptor (beta chain) is shown here with its context. Its antigen is still unknown. Other DNA sequences in this specimen translate into the identical CDR3. This specimen comes from a study of cytomegalovirus exposure and HLA in healthy donors. The study, taken as a whole, reports: The study found most TCR sequences rare, yet found some public TCRs in many donors. About 87% or about 30% of the time was how often most TCR beta V segments were productive, according to an earlier analysis.

The V end was cut by 2 bases, the J end by 0 bases, with 6 bases between. Per germline, CDR1 MRHNA and CDR2 SNTAGT. The CDR3 runs to 14 residues. The donors gave bone marrow, and they were healthy. The PCR had 60 Vbeta and 13 Jbeta primers. Clones were sequenced by immunoSEQ multiplex PCR, and TCRdb holds only the in-frame ones, with some missing. The table records around 130,000 clones, around 83% of them present only once. Sample: PBMCs. V and J are TRBV6-4 and TRBJ2-3, with a tentative D call TRBD2 (5 bases). This TCR was recovered from a girl aged 2 to 10 in good health and CMV-seronegative. The chain's CDR3 is CASSDGGSTDTQYF. The CDR3 coding sequence is TGTGCCAGCAGTGACGGCGGGAGCACAGATACGCAGTATTTT.